What follows are 25 T cell receptor beta chains derived from one specimen sequenced in a study of T-cell memory formation after mild COVID-19. TCRdb re-derived calls from the 5' RACE reads in MiXCR, one entry per CDR3 protein. The sample consists of about 400,000 distinct CDR3 sequences, around 22% of them appearing once. Sequenced material: PBMCs or a T cell subset sorted from them (not recorded which). These receptor sequences come from an adult woman who had mild COVID-19 (a few samples of this study predate the infection). Cell type and time point are not known.

J is TRBJ2-1 and V is TRBV12-3 or TRBV12-4, with D possibly being TRBD1 or TRBD2 (5 bases each). This CDR3 is built from 16 residues. Between the trimmed V and J ends, which lost 3 bases and 2 bases, there was a span of 14 bases. CDR3 sequence: CASSFPLGDPYNEQFF. In nucleotides, the CDR3 is TGTGCCAGCAGTTTTCCCCTGGGGGACCCCTACAATGAGCAGTTCTTC.

This clonotype occurred many times. The chain uses TRBV7-9 and TRBJ2-1; no clear D. Germline lookup yields CDR1 SEHNR and CDR2 FQNEAQ (reference sequence). This CDR3 contains 10 residues. With 3 bases removed from V and 6 bases from J, the gap between germline ends came to 0 bases. CDR3 bases: TGTGCCAGCAGCTTCAATGAGCAGTTCTTC. It codes for CASSFNEQFF. The full variable domain, its missing parts supplied by reference TRBV7-9 and TRBJ2-1, is DTGVSQNPRHKITKRGQNVTFRCDPISEHNRLYWYRQTLGQGPEFLTYFQNEAQLEKSRLLSDRFSAERPKGSFSTLEIQRTEQGDSAMYLCASSFNEQFFGPGTRLTVL.

The chain is built from TRBV12-3 or TRBV12-4 and TRBJ1-1; D uncertain. The ends were cut back, 6 bases at V and 4 bases at J, with 9 bases in the middle. The CDR3 loop spans 12 amino acids. The CDR3 region has the DNA TGTGCCAGCAGCATCCGGGGCACTGAAGCTTTCTTT. Translating it yields CASSIRGTEAFF.

V and J are TRBV5-6 and TRBJ1-3, with D possibly matching TRBD1 (6 bases). The germline V gene has CDR1 SGHDT and CDR2 YYEEEE. V shed 3 bases and J shed 7 bases, with 14 bases lying between them. The CDR3 sequence is 14 residues long. CDR3 in DNA: TGTGCCAGCAGCTCTCAGGGGAGTTGGAACACCATATATTTT. This encodes CASSSQGSWNTIYF.

The gene calls are TRBV12-3 or TRBV12-4 and TRBJ1-1, with D uncertain. Trimming shortened V by 10 bases and J by 6 bases, and 18 bases separated the two germline ends. This CDR3 spans 13 amino acids. CDR3 DNA sequence: TGTGCCACCGGGAGACGGGGAGCTGCTGAAGCTTTCTTT. Its protein product is CATGRRGAAEAFF.

This clonotype was seen a few times. V usage is TRBV29-1 and J usage is TRBJ1-4; TRBD1 agrees at 7 bases. CDR3 length: 12 amino acids. Germline CDR1 and CDR2: SQVTM and ANQGSEA. V gave up 7 bases and J gave up 6 bases; unmatched junction bases: 5. The CDR3 region has the DNA TGCAGCGCGCAGGGGGATGATGAAAAACTGTTTTTT. Translated, it gives CSAQGDDEKLFF.

The chain is built from TRBV4-3 and TRBJ2-1; perhaps TRBD2 as D (5 bases). Germline CDR1 LGHNA, CDR2 YSLEER. CDR3 size: 16 residues. The germline V and J ends were trimmed by 1 base and 2 bases, with 12 bases remaining between them. CDR3 amino acids: CASSQGSGATYNEQFF. The CDR3 nucleotides read TGCGCCAGCAGCCAAGGGAGCGGTGCGACCTACAATGAGCAGTTCTTC.

A few counts support this clonotype. The chain combines TRBV5-1 with TRBJ2-7; the match to TRBD2 covers 7 bases. Germline V lookup: CDR1 SGHRS, CDR2 YFSETQ. Losses at the gene ends were 4 bases for V and 3 bases for J; bases not matched to a gene: 7. The CDR3 is 14 amino acids. The CDR3 loop reads CASSADGGSYEQYF. CDR3 nucleotide sequence: TGCGCCAGCAGCGCGGACGGGGGGAGCTACGAGCAGTACTTC.

The gene calls are TRBV4-1 and TRBJ1-4; D remains unclear. The germline V gene has CDR1 MGHRA and CDR2 YSYEKL. With 7 bases removed from V and 0 bases from J, the gap between germline ends came to 12 bases. CDR3 size: 15 residues. CDR3 amino acids: CASTRLAATNEKLFF. The CDR3 bases are TGCGCCAGCACCCGGCTGGCTGCAACTAATGAAAAACTGTTTTTT.

CDR3 loop: CATTRHSLSYEQYF. DNA for the CDR3: TGCGCCACCACTAGACATTCCCTCTCCTACGAGCAGTACTTC. V gene TRBV23-1 combines with J gene TRBJ2-7, with a tentative D call TRBD2 (5 bases). TRBV23-1 is marked as an open reading frame, function uncertain. The CDR3 has 14 amino acids. V lost 10 bases and J 0 bases, leaving 16 bases between the germline ends.

This chain joins TRBV24-1 and TRBJ2-3; perhaps TRBD2 as D (5 bases). Trimming cost V 5 bases and J 1 base, with 9 bases left between them. The CDR3 covers 14 residues. Germline assignment: CDR1 KGHDR and CDR2 SFDVKD. The CDR3 region has the DNA TGTGCCACCAGTGGGAGGCCTCGCACAGATACGCAGTATTTT. It codes for CATSGRPRTDTQYF.

J is TRBJ1-2 and V is TRBV14; 9 nucleotides align to TRBD1. The CDR3 runs to 18 residues. Germline loops: CDR1 SGHDN, CDR2 FVKESK. V was clipped by 2 bases and J by 6 bases; unmatched bases: 16. This chain's CDR3 is CASSQRLWTGQGMDGYTF. CDR3 nucleotides: TGTGCCAGCAGCCAACGCCTGTGGACGGGACAGGGAATGGATGGCTACACCTTC. Looking up the rest from reference TRBV14 and TRBJ1-2 gives the full variable domain: EAGVTQFPSHSVIEKGQTVTLRCDPISGHDNLYWYRRVMGKEIKFLLHFVKESKQDESGMPNNRFLAERTGGTYSTLKVQPAELEDSGVYFCASSQRLWTGQGMDGYTFGSGTRLTVV.

The genes are TRBV3-1 and TRBJ2-1; tentative D call: TRBD2 (5 bases). The CDR3 has 12 residues. V was clipped by 8 bases and J by 10 bases, with 15 bases between them. CDR1 is LGHDT and CDR2 is YNNKEL in the germline V gene (reference sequence). CDR3 in DNA: TGTGCCAGCGTGGCAGGAGGAGAGGAGCAGTTCTTC. This codes for CASVAGGEEQFF.

This chain joins TRBV4-2 and TRBJ2-7; 11 bases agree with TRBD2. Trimming at V came to 0 bases and at J to 3 bases, leaving 10 bases not matched to a gene. Germline V lookup: CDR1 LGHNA, CDR2 YNFKEQ. There are 18 residues in the CDR3. The CDR3 is CASSQDPSGGPRNYEQYF. DNA of the CDR3: TGTGCCAGCAGCCAAGATCCTAGCGGGGGGCCACGAAACTACGAGCAGTACTTC.

This clonotype was picked up many times. The genes are TRBV9 and TRBJ2-3; tentatively, D is TRBD1 or TRBD2 (5 bases each). Trimming removed 0 bases at V and 0 bases at J, with 23 bases between. In germline, CDR1 is SGDLS, CDR2 YYNGEE. The CDR3 runs to 20 residues. For the CDR3, the DNA is TGTGCCAGCAGCGTAGCTCTTGTTTCCGGCAGGGAGTTTAGCACAGATACGCAGTATTTT. Its translation is CASSVALVSGREFSTDTQYF.

This clonotype turned up a few times. The rearrangement links TRBV6-6 to TRBJ1-5; D not certain. Germline CDR1 and CDR2: MNHNY and SVGAGI (reference sequence). CDR3 size: 14 residues. V gave up 0 bases and J gave up 5 bases, with 8 bases separating them. The chain's CDR3 is CASSYSTGYQPQHF. CDR3 sequence (DNA): TGTGCCAGCAGTTACTCGACCGGGTATCAGCCCCAGCATTTT.

This chain links TRBV12-3 or TRBV12-4 with TRBJ2-7; 7 bases match TRBD2. CDR3 size: 14 residues. Germline trimming cut 6 bases from V and 2 bases from J; bases unmatched to any gene: 7. The CDR3 loop reads CASRGGGRAYEQYF. DNA of the CDR3: TGTGCCAGCAGGGGTGGCGGGAGAGCCTACGAGCAGTACTTC.

This clonotype was picked up a small number of times. This chain connects TRBV7-2 to TRBJ1-5; D is undetermined. The V end lost 1 base, the J end lost 7 bases, and 8 bases lay between the germline ends. The germline V gene has CDR1 SGHTA and CDR2 FQGNSA. This CDR3 region has 13 residues. CDR3 sequence: CASSLGGMQPQHF. Here the CDR3 DNA reads TGTGCCAGCAGCTTAGGAGGGATGCAGCCCCAGCATTTT.

This clonotype was seen a few times. The chain uses TRBV4-1 and TRBJ2-5; no clear D. CDR3 length: 13 residues. Germline CDR1 MGHRA, CDR2 YSYEKL. Trimming cost V 8 bases and J 5 bases, with 15 bases left between them. CDR3 in amino acids: CASCDTLRETQYF. CDR3 DNA: TGCGCCAGCTGTGACACGCTGAGGGAGACCCAGTACTTC.

J is TRBJ2-5 and V is TRBV6-1, with a possible D match to TRBD1 (5 bases). From germline, CDR1 is MNHNS and CDR2 SASEGT. V was pared by 2 bases and J by 1 base, with 11 bases between. The CDR3 length is 15 residues. CDR3 protein: CASSENGQGQETQYF. The CDR3, as DNA: TGTGCCAGCAGTGAAAACGGTCAGGGCCAAGAGACCCAGTACTTC.

This clonotype turned up a few times. This chain uses TRBV29-1 with TRBJ2-7; D gene unclear. The CDR3 spans 11 residues. V was pared by 4 bases and J by 2 bases, with 6 bases between. The germline CDR1 and CDR2 sequences are SQVTM and ANQGSEA. The DNA of the CDR3 is TGCAGCGTTGGGCATACCTACGAGCAGTACTTC. Translated, it gives CSVGHTYEQYF.

V usage is TRBV27 and J usage is TRBJ2-1; 12 bases are a match to TRBD2. The CDR3 length is 16 residues. Germline CDR1 is MNHEY and CDR2 is SMNVEV (reference sequence). With V trimmed by 0 bases and J by 3 bases, 0 bases remained unmatched. The CDR3 nucleotides are TGTGCCAGCAGTTTATCGGGACTAGCGGGCTACAATGAGCAGTTCTTC. Its protein is CASSLSGLAGYNEQFF.

This clonotype has just a few counts. The chain links TRBV6-2 or TRBV6-3 to TRBJ2-5; tentative D call: TRBD2 (5 bases). Looked up from germline, CDR1 is MNHEY and CDR2 is SVGEGT. The V and J ends lost 7 bases and 5 bases respectively, with 14 bases between them. The CDR3 sequence is 13 residues long. CDR3 nucleotide sequence: TGTGCCAGCAAAAGGACCCGAGGGGAGACCCAGTACTTC. It codes for CASKRTRGETQYF.

This clonotype was picked up a small number of times. The chain uses TRBV6-5 and TRBJ1-2, with TRBD1 as a possible D gene (5 bases). Trimming pared 2 bases from V and 0 bases from J, leaving 13 bases between. Looked up from germline, CDR1 is MNHEY and CDR2 is SVGAGI. The CDR3 spans 16 residues. For the CDR3, the DNA is TGTGCCAGCAGTTACGTCGGACACCCTGCTAACTATGGCTACACCTTC. Translating it yields CASSYVGHPANYGYTF.

The chain combines TRBV4-1 with TRBJ2-1, with a possible D match to TRBD2 (6 bases). Germline V gene sequence: CDR1 MGHRA, CDR2 YSYEKL. CDR3 length: 15 residues. The V end was cut by 0 bases, the J end by 8 bases, with 14 bases between. Here the CDR3 reads CASSQDLAGDYEQFF. The CDR3 DNA reads as TGCGCCAGCAGCCAAGATCTGGCCGGGGACTATGAGCAGTTCTTC.